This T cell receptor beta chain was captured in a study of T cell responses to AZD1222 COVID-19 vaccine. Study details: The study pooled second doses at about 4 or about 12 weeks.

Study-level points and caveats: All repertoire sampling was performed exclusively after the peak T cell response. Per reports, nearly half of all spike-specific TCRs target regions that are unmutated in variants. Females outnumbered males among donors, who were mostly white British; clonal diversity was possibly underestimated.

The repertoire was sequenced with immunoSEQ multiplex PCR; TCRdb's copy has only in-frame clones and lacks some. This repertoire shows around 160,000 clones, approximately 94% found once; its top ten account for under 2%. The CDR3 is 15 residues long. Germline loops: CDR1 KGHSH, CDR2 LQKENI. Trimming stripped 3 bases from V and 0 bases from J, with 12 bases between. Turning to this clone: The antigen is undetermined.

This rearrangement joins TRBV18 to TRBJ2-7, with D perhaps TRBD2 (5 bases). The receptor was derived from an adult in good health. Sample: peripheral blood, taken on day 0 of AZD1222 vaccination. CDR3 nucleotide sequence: TGTGCCAGCTCACCCCGCGGGTCGGGCTCCTACGAGCAGTACTTC. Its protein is CASSPRGSGSYEQYF.